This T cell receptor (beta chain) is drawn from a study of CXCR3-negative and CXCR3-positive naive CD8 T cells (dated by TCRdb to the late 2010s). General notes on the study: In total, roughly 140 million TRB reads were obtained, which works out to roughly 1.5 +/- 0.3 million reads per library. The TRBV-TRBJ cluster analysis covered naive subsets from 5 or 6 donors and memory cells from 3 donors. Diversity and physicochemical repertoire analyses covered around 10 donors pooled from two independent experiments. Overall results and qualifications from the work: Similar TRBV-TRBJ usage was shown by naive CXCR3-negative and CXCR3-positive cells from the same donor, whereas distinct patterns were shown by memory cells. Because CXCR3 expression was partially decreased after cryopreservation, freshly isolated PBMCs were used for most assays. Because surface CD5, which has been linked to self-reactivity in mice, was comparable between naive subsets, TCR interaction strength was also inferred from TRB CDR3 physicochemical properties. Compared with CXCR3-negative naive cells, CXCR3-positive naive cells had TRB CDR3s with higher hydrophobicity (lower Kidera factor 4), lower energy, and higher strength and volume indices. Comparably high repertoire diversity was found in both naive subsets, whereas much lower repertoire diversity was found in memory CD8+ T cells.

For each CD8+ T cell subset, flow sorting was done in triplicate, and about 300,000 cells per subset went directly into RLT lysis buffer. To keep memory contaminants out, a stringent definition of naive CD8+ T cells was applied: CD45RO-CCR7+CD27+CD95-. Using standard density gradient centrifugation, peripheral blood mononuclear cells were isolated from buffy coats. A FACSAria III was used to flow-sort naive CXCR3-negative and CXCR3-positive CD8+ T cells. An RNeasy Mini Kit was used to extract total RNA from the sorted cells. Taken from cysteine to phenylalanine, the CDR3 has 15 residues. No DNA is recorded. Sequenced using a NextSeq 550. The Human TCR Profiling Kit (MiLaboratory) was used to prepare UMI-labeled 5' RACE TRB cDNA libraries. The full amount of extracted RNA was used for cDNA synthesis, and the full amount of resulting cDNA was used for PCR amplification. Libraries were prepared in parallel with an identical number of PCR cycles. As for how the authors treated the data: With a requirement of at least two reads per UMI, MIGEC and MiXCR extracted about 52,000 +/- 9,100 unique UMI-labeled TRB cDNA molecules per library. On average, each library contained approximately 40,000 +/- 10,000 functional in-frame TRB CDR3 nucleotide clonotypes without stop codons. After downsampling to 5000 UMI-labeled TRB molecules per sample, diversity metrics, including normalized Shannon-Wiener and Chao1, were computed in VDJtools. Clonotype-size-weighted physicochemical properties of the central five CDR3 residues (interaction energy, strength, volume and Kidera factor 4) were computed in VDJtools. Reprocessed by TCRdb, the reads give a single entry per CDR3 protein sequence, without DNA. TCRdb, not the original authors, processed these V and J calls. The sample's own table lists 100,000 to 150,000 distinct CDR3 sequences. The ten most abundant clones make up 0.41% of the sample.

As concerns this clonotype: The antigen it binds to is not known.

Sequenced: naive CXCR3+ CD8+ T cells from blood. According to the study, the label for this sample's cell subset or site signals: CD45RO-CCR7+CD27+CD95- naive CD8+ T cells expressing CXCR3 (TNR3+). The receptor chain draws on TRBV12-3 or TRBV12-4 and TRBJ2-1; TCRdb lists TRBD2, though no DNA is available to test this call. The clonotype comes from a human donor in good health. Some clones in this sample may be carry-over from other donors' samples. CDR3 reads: CASTLGPSGHNEQFF.